The 19 T cell receptor beta chains reported below all come from one sample, sequenced in a study of cytomegalovirus exposure and HLA in healthy donors. Primers: 60 Vbeta forward and 13 Jbeta reverse. Libraries were prepared by immunoSEQ multiplex PCR; TCRdb keeps only in-frame clonotypes and omits some of them. The sample has around 150,000 clones, 75% to 85% seen once. The sequenced material came from PBMCs. The receptors were sampled from a human donor in good health.

The chain links TRBV30 to TRBJ1-6, with 9 positions matching TRBD1. The CDR3 runs to 14 residues. Trimming at V came to 0 bases and at J to 10 bases, leaving 4 bases not matched to a gene. From germline, CDR1 is GTSNPN and CDR2 SVGIG (reference sequence). The CDR3, as DNA: TGTGCCTGGAGTGTTCGACAGGGGGAATCACCCCTCCACTTT. Protein: CAWSVRQGESPLHF.

The chain combines TRBV5-1 with TRBJ1-2; perhaps TRBD1 as D (5 bases). V was trimmed by 4 bases and J by 6 bases, leaving 16 bases between them. The CDR3 runs to 14 residues. Germline assignment: CDR1 SGHRS and CDR2 YFSETQ. The CDR3 DNA is TGCGCCAGCAGCGATGGGGCCGGGTCTGATGGCTACACCTTC. It yields the protein CASSDGAGSDGYTF. Full variable domain (missing parts from reference TRBV5-1 and TRBJ1-2): KAGVTQTPRYLIKTRGQQVTLSCSPISGHRSVSWYQQTPGQGLQFLFEYFSETQRNKGNFPGRFSGRQFSNSRSEMNVSTLELGDSALYLCASSDGAGSDGYTFGSGTRLTVV.

In this sample, this clone turned up a few times. The chain has TRBV5-6 and TRBJ1-1, with D perhaps TRBD1 (5 bases). Trimming took 4 bases from V and 0 from J, leaving 16 bases between them. The germline V gene has CDR1 SGHDT and CDR2 YYEEEE. This CDR3 is built from 16 residues. The CDR3 region is CASSPIRGSLNTEAFF. CDR3 bases: TGTGCCAGCAGCCCCATTCGGGGGTCTTTGAACACTGAAGCTTTCTTT.

The chain uses TRBV25-1 and TRBJ2-7; 10 nucleotides match TRBD2. The CDR3 is 14 amino acids. With 5 bases clipped from V and 3 bases from J, the junction kept 4 bases outside the gene matches. CDR1 is MGHDK, CDR2 SYGVNS, per germline. The CDR3 bases are TGTGCCAGCAGTTCACTAGCGGGGCTCTACGAGCAGTACTTC. Translation: CASSSLAGLYEQYF.

On this clone itself: This CDR3 is also generated by other DNA sequences in the sample. The chain is built from TRBV6-5 and TRBJ2-7; 8 nucleotides line up with TRBD1. Trimming at V came to 0 bases and at J to 2 bases, leaving 3 bases not matched to a gene. The CDR3 loop spans 15 amino acids. In germline, CDR1 is MNHEY, CDR2 SVGAGI. CDR3 loop: CASSYSRTGTYEQYF. CDR3 nucleotide sequence: TGTGCCAGCAGTTACTCACGGACAGGGACCTACGAGCAGTACTTC.

The J gene is TRBJ1-2, the V gene TRBV28; 8 bases align to TRBD1. The CDR3 loop spans 13 amino acids. J lost 8 bases, V lost 6 bases, and 8 bases had no gene match. The V gene's germline CDR1 is MDHEN and CDR2 SYDVKM. This chain's CDR3 is CASSTGTGRGYTF. The CDR3 DNA reads as TGTGCCAGCAGCACCGGGACAGGTAGAGGCTACACCTTC.

This clone came up a few times. V is TRBV28 and J is TRBJ2-3; 8 bases agree with TRBD1. This CDR3 has 16 amino acids. Germline assignment: CDR1 MDHEN and CDR2 SYDVKM. The junction had 14 bases not matched to a gene; V was cut back by 6 bases and J by 6 bases. The CDR3 bases are TGTGCCAGCAGCCCCACCCGACAGGGGAGGTGGGATACGCAGTATTTT. Protein product: CASSPTRQGRWDTQYF.

The chain joins TRBV5-4 to TRBJ1-2; D is possibly TRBD1 (6 bases). With 4 bases removed from V and 4 bases from J, the gap between germline ends came to 14 bases. The CDR3 sequence is 14 residues long. Germline-derived CDR1 and CDR2 are SGHNT and YYREEE (reference sequence). CDR3: CASSATGPSYGYTF. The CDR3 DNA reads TGTGCCAGCAGCGCTACAGGGCCTAGCTATGGCTACACCTTC.

The chain couples TRBV7-2 to TRBJ2-3; TRBD2 matches 8 bases. Germline CDR1 SGHTA, CDR2 FQGNSA. The junction had 8 bases not matched to a gene; V was cut back by 2 bases and J by 4 bases. The CDR3 extends over 16 amino acids. CDR3 sequence reads: CASSLPGLGASDTQYF. CDR3 coding DNA: TGTGCCAGCAGCTTACCGGGACTAGGAGCGTCAGATACGCAGTATTTT.

The genes are TRBV5-1 and TRBJ2-7; 10 bases match TRBD2. The CDR3 is made up of 14 amino acids. V was pared by 2 bases and J by 2 bases, with 1 base of the junction left unmatched. The germline V gene encodes CDR1 SGHRS and CDR2 YFSETQ. The CDR3 protein is CASSFTSGTYEQYF. In DNA form, the CDR3 reads TGCGCCAGCAGCTTTACTAGCGGGACCTACGAGCAGTACTTC.

CDR3 DNA: TGTGCCAGCAGCTCGGTTGTCAGGGGTTTCGCCGGGGAGCTGTTTTTT. It codes for CASSSVVRGFAGELFF. The chain combines TRBV27 with TRBJ2-2, with a weak D call TRBD1 (6 bases). Germline V CDR1 and CDR2: MNHEY, SMNVEV (reference sequence). The CDR3 length is 16 residues. V was shortened by 6 bases and J by 6 bases, with 20 bases between the two germline ends.

The chain uses TRBV20-1 and TRBJ1-1; no reliable D call. The V end was cut by 6 bases, the J end by 11 bases, with 16 bases between. Germline assignment: CDR1 DFQATT and CDR2 SNEGSKA (reference sequence). This CDR3 comprises 11 residues. This chain's CDR3 is CSAIESERAFF. The CDR3 DNA follows: TGCAGTGCAATAGAGTCAGAGCGGGCTTTCTTT.

The CDR3 loop is CASSLLRAGNNEQFF. CDR3 in DNA: TGTGCCAGCAGCTTGTTGCGTGCAGGGAACAATGAGCAGTTCTTC. The chain combines TRBV5-4 with TRBJ2-1; D may be TRBD1 (5 bases). Between the trimmed V and J ends, which lost 1 base and 5 bases, there was a span of 13 bases. CDR1 SGHNT and CDR2 YYREEE come from the germline V gene (reference sequence). The CDR3 runs 15 residues. Looking up the rest from reference TRBV5-4 and TRBJ2-1 gives the full variable domain: ETGVTQSPTHLIKTRGQQVTLRCSSQSGHNTVSWYQQALGQGPQFIFQYYREEENGRGNFPPRFSGLQFPNYSSELNVNALELDDSALYLCASSLLRAGNNEQFFGPGTRLTVL.

The V and J genes are TRBV6-1 and TRBJ2-5; the D is unclear. This CDR3 has 14 amino acids. Germline V lookup: CDR1 MNHNS, CDR2 SASEGT. Trimming left V 7 bases short and J 1 base short, with 13 bases between. This CDR3 is CASTRIHPQETQYF. CDR3 in DNA: TGTGCCAGCACAAGAATACACCCCCAAGAGACCCAGTACTTC.

The genes are TRBV27 and TRBJ1-4; TRBD1 is a possible D gene (6 bases). Germline V gene data show CDR1 as MNHEY and CDR2 as SMNVEV (reference sequence). The CDR3 consists of 14 residues. V was clipped by 2 bases and J by 5 bases, with 9 bases between them. This chain's CDR3 is CASSLNRENEKLFF. DNA for the CDR3: TGTGCCAGCAGTTTAAACAGGGAAAATGAAAAACTGTTTTTT.

The chain carries TRBV5-4 and TRBJ1-1; 8 nucleotides align to TRBD1. The CDR3 runs 13 residues. J gave up 5 bases and V 4 bases, and 4 bases lay outside the gene matches. Germline assignment: CDR1 SGHNT and CDR2 YYREEE (reference sequence). The CDR3 loop is CASSPGGRTEAFF. DNA for the CDR3: TGTGCCAGCAGCCCAGGGGGCCGTACTGAAGCTTTCTTT.

V gene TRBV28 combines with J gene TRBJ2-1; TRBD2 matches 9 bases. Looked up from germline, CDR1 is MDHEN and CDR2 is SYDVKM. The CDR3 runs 14 residues. V gave up 6 bases and J gave up 5 bases; unmatched junction bases: 5. The CDR3 nucleotides read TGTGCCAGCAGGCGAGCGGGAGGAAACAATGAGCAGTTCTTC. This sequence encodes CASRRAGGNNEQFF.

This rearrangement joins TRBV25-1 to TRBJ1-1, with 9 nucleotides matching TRBD1. The V segment lost 0 bases and the J segment 2 bases; nucleotides outside the gene matches: 4. This CDR3 comprises 16 residues. Per the germline V gene, CDR1 is MGHDK and CDR2 is SYGVNS. The CDR3 protein is CASSEYGTGRNTEAFF. DNA for the CDR3: TGTGCCAGCAGTGAATACGGGACAGGGCGAAACACTGAAGCTTTCTTT.

This chain joins TRBV18 and TRBJ1-2, with 7 bases that match TRBD1. The CDR3 totals 12 residues. J was trimmed by 8 bases and V by 6 bases; bases with no gene match: 6. CDR1 is KGHSH and CDR2 is LQKENI in the germline V gene. This CDR3 is CASSWDSRGYTF. The CDR3 DNA sequence: TGTGCCAGCTCCTGGGACAGCCGCGGCTACACCTTC.